The TCR beta chain under discussion was sequenced for a study of blood T cell repertoires in COVID-19. Germline loops: CDR1 KGHSH, CDR2 LQKENI. The length of the CDR3 is 17 residues. The V end lost 0 bases, the J end lost 3 bases, and 18 bases lay between the germline ends. Only in-frame clones appear in the TCRdb table, and some are missing; sequencing was by immunoSEQ multiplex PCR. The sample contains 95,000 to 150,000 clones, about 79% of which appear only once. This receptor was taken from a man aged 40-50 years with active or convalescent COVID-19. This sequence joins TRBV18 and TRBJ2-7, with a weak D call TRBD2 (6 bases). The sequencing input was peripheral blood. The CDR3 loop reads CASSPPGVGGNLYEQYF. The CDR3 DNA reads TGTGCCAGCTCACCACCTGGGGTCGGAGGGAATCTCTACGAGCAGTACTTC.